Described below is a single T cell receptor beta chain sequence and its context. The target antigen is unknown. This specimen comes from a study of beta chain features in type 1 diabetes. Findings and limits, study-wide: Moderate yet significant TCRB CDR3 shortening was seen in Type 1 diabetes patients in all four CD4+ subsets.

Germline assignment: CDR1 SNHLY and CDR2 FYNNEI. CDR3 length: 14 amino acids. J was trimmed by 6 bases and V by 1 base; bases with no gene match: 4. The entirety of the isolated RNA underwent reverse transcription, so expressed TCRB transcripts were sequenced. Generated by immunoSEQ multiplex PCR, the TCRdb table keeps only in-frame clones and is missing some. In the table there are approximately 400,000 clones, over 13% of which are singletons. The gene calls are TRBV2 and TRBJ2-7; 9 bases line up with TRBD2. Input material: naive CD4+ T cells from blood. The receptor comes from a woman in her late teens or twenties in good health. CDR3 sequence (DNA): TGTGCCAGCAGTGAAGAGGGTAGCGGGAGCGAGCAGTACTTC. Its translation is CASSEEGSGSEQYF.